Shown below are 27 T cell receptor beta chains from a single sample sequenced in a study of cytomegalovirus exposure and HLA in healthy donors. A multiplex PCR was run with 60 Vbeta primers and 13 Jbeta primers. Assay: immunoSEQ multiplex PCR; the TCRdb copy retains only in-frame clones and omits some. Its listing shows about 55,000 clones. Sequences were obtained from PBMCs. The receptors come from a man in his fifties or sixties in good health and CMV-seropositive.

The gene calls are TRBV28 and TRBJ2-3; D unclear. Trimming removed 3 bases at V and 5 bases at J, with 3 bases between. Germline assignment: CDR1 MDHEN and CDR2 SYDVKM. The length of the CDR3 is 11 residues. The CDR3: CASSFQDTQYF. The CDR3 nucleotides read TGTGCCAGCAGTTTCCAAGATACGCAGTATTTT.

This chain links TRBV5-1 with TRBJ2-2; no clear D. Per germline, CDR1 SGHRS and CDR2 YFSETQ. Trimming removed 4 bases from V and 7 bases from J, with 14 bases in between. This CDR3 contains 14 residues. CDR3 sequence: CASSVERSVGELFF. The DNA for the CDR3 is TGCGCCAGCAGCGTGGAAAGGAGCGTCGGGGAGCTGTTTTTT.

The chain combines TRBV18 with TRBJ2-5; 7 bases fit TRBD2. Germline values: CDR1 KGHSH, CDR2 LQKENI. J gave up 2 bases and V 1 base, and 4 bases lay outside the gene matches. The length of the CDR3 is 15 residues. The CDR3 here is CASSPRLAVQETQYF. CDR3 coding DNA: TGTGCCAGCTCACCACGACTAGCTGTTCAAGAGACCCAGTACTTC.

This chain uses TRBV4-3 with TRBJ1-2; a weak D match, TRBD1 (6 bases). The CDR3 covers 19 residues. The V end lost 1 base, the J end lost 0 bases, and 21 bases lay between the germline ends. CDR1 LGHNA and CDR2 YSLEER come from the germline V gene. The CDR3: CASSQGMTGDTRANYGYTF. The CDR3 nucleotides read TGCGCCAGCAGCCAAGGGATGACAGGCGACACAAGAGCTAACTATGGCTACACCTTC.

The V and J genes are TRBV7-9 and TRBJ2-7; perhaps TRBD1 as D (6 bases). Trimming removed 5 bases at V and 10 bases at J, with 12 bases between. The CDR3 spans 11 residues. Germline CDR1 and CDR2: SEHNR and FQNEAQ (reference sequence). Here the CDR3 reads CASSLGRGQYF. CDR3 nucleotides: TGTGCCAGCAGCCTTGGCAGGGGACAGTACTTC. The whole variable domain, remainder taken from reference TRBV7-9 and TRBJ2-7, is DTGVSQNPRHKITKRGQNVTFRCDPISEHNRLYWYRQTLGQGPEFLTYFQNEAQLEKSRLLSDRFSAERPKGSFSTLEIQRTEQGDSAMYLCASSLGRGQYFGPGTRLTVT.

The chain recombines TRBV19 with TRBJ2-3, with D unclear. V was clipped by 5 bases and J by 3 bases, with 9 bases between them. This CDR3 comprises 13 residues. Germline loops: CDR1 LNHDA, CDR2 SQIVND (reference sequence). CDR3 coding DNA: TGTGCCAGTAGTTGGGCTCTAACAGATACGCAGTATTTT. Its protein product is CASSWALTDTQYF.

This sequence joins TRBV5-4 and TRBJ1-2; weak D call: TRBD1 (6 bases). Per germline, CDR1 SGHNT and CDR2 YYREEE (reference sequence). The CDR3 consists of 14 residues. Trimming removed 1 base from V and 8 bases from J, with 15 bases in between. The CDR3 sequence: CASSLQGSSGGYTF. The CDR3 DNA is TGTGCCAGCAGCTTGCAGGGGTCCTCTGGGGGCTACACCTTC.

V is TRBV5-1 and J is TRBJ2-1, with TRBD2 matching over 9 bases. Looked up from germline, CDR1 is SGHRS and CDR2 is YFSETQ. This CDR3 contains 15 residues. V gave up 0 bases and J gave up 6 bases; unmatched junction bases: 4. This CDR3 reads CASSLVAGGGNEQFF. CDR3 coding DNA: TGCGCCAGCAGCTTGGTTGCGGGGGGGGGCAATGAGCAGTTCTTC.

This chain joins TRBV7-2 and TRBJ2-7, with TRBD1 as a possible D gene (6 bases). The V and J ends lost 7 bases and 2 bases respectively, with 15 bases between them. Germline V gene lookup returns CDR1 SGHTA and CDR2 FQGNSA. The CDR3 totals 14 residues. CDR3 DNA: TGTGCCAGCACCCCGAGGCAGGGGACCTACGAGCAGTACTTC. Its protein is CASTPRQGTYEQYF.

The chain recombines TRBV30 with TRBJ2-1; 8 positions match TRBD2. Germline V CDR1 and CDR2: GTSNPN, SVGIG (reference sequence). Trimming took 3 bases from V and 5 from J; bases not matched to a gene: 12. The CDR3 consists of 16 residues. For the CDR3, the DNA is TGTGCCTGGAGCCGAGTAGCGGGGAGAGCCGACAATGAGCAGTTCTTC. Translating gives CAWSRVAGRADNEQFF.

V gene TRBV6-1 combines with J gene TRBJ2-5; 12 bases match TRBD2. In germline, CDR1 is MNHNS, CDR2 SASEGT. Losses at the gene ends were 1 base for V and 3 bases for J; bases not matched to a gene: 6. The CDR3 sequence is 17 residues long. The CDR3 loop reads CASSEDVLAGGKETQYF. In DNA form, the CDR3 reads TGTGCCAGCAGTGAAGACGTACTAGCGGGAGGTAAAGAGACCCAGTACTTC.

The rearrangement links TRBV28 to TRBJ1-5; 8 bases match TRBD1. The V and J ends lost 9 bases and 1 base, in that order; junction bases with no gene match: 5. The CDR3 consists of 14 residues. Germline CDR1 MDHEN, CDR2 SYDVKM. CDR3 in amino acids: CASQGALSNQPQHF. The CDR3 nucleotides are TGTGCCAGTCAGGGGGCGTTAAGCAATCAGCCCCAGCATTTT.

The V and J genes are TRBV5-1 and TRBJ2-6; 10 nucleotides match TRBD2. Germline V lookup: CDR1 SGHRS, CDR2 YFSETQ. There are 17 residues in the CDR3. Trimming removed 1 base from V and 2 bases from J; junction bases left unmatched: 3. CDR3 sequence (DNA): TGCGCCAGCAGCTTGCTAGCGGGAGTTGCTGGGGCCAACGTCCTGACTTTC. This encodes CASSLLAGVAGANVLTF.

CDR3 bases: TGTGCCAGCAGCCAAGGTCATAGCGGGGGGGCCTACAATGAGCAGTTCTTC. Translated, it gives CASSQGHSGGAYNEQFF. The chain links TRBV4-2 to TRBJ2-1, with 11 bases fitting TRBD2. Germline CDR1 reads LGHNA; CDR2 reads YNFKEQ. The length of the CDR3 is 17 residues. The V and J ends lost 1 base and 2 bases, in that order; junction bases with no gene match: 4.

The chain recombines TRBV28 with TRBJ2-7, with D possibly being TRBD2 (7 bases). CDR1 MDHEN and CDR2 SYDVKM come from the germline V gene. The CDR3 loop spans 14 amino acids. V lost 7 bases, J lost 2 bases, and 15 bases lay in between. Here the CDR3 reads CASTGGAIPYEQYF. DNA of the CDR3: TGTGCCAGCACTGGGGGGGCAATACCCTACGAGCAGTACTTC.

The genes are TRBV6-1 and TRBJ1-6; 12 bases fit TRBD1. The CDR3 covers 15 residues. The V gene end was trimmed by 4 bases and the J gene end by 9 bases; junction bases not matched to a gene: 4. The V gene's germline CDR1 is MNHNS and CDR2 SASEGT. CDR3 nucleotides: TGTGCCAGCAGTGCCCGGGACAGGGGGCGTTCACCCCTCCACTTT. It yields the protein CASSARDRGRSPLHF.

The chain has TRBV1 and TRBJ2-7; TRBD2 is the table's D call and was not checked against the DNA. TRBV1 constitutes a pseudogene. The CDR3 has 20 amino acids. CDR3 region: CTSSQGPPGTSGSEVGEQYF. In DNA, the CDR3 is TGCACCAGCAGCCAAGGACCCCCCGGGACTAGCGGGAGTGAAGTAGGCGAGCAGTACTTC.

The V and J genes are TRBV5-1 and TRBJ1-2, with D possibly matching TRBD1 (6 bases). Per the germline V gene, CDR1 is SGHRS and CDR2 is YFSETQ. The length of the CDR3 is 17 residues. Trimming took off 3 bases at V and 2 bases at J, with 20 bases between the two ends. This CDR3 is CASSSGDWTVMNYGYTF. The CDR3 DNA reads TGCGCCAGCAGCTCCGGTGACTGGACAGTGATGAACTATGGCTACACCTTC.

The J gene is TRBJ2-1, the V gene TRBV7-8, with 11 positions matching TRBD1. CDR1 is SGHVS, CDR2 FQNEAQ, per germline. V shed 4 bases and J 4 bases; nucleotides not matched to a gene: 3. This CDR3 is 15 amino acids long. CDR3 DNA: TGTGCCAGCAGCTCGGACAGGGGGCGATACAATGAGCAGTTCTTC. It encodes CASSSDRGRYNEQFF.

V is TRBV9 and J is TRBJ2-1; D is unresolved. The CDR3 runs to 14 residues. Germline V gives CDR1 SGDLS, CDR2 YYNGEE. V dropped 4 bases and J dropped 5 bases, with 13 bases sitting between them. CDR3 in amino acids: CASSPPGDDNEQFF. In nucleotides, the CDR3 is TGTGCCAGCAGCCCCCCAGGTGACGACAATGAGCAGTTCTTC.

As regards this clone: The junction departs from the called germline gene at one end, perhaps through a read error. The chain employs TRBV7-7 and TRBJ2-5; 14 positions match TRBD2. Germline values: CDR1 SSHAT, CDR2 FNYEAQ (reference sequence). CDR3 size: 17 residues. CDR3 loop: CASSLAWGLAGEETQYF. The CDR3 nucleotides read TGTGCTAGCAGCTTAGCGTGGGGACTAGCGGGAGAGGAGACCCAGTACTTC.

The CDR3 reads CASSSVGPGGSNTGELFF. The DNA of the CDR3 is TGTGCCAGCTCATCTGTAGGACCAGGGGGCTCGAACACCGGGGAGCTGTTTTTT. This chain joins TRBV18 and TRBJ2-2, with 8 bases lining up with TRBD1. Trimming cost V 5 bases and J 0 bases; bases outside gene matches: 11. This CDR3 has 18 amino acids. The V gene's germline CDR1 is KGHSH and CDR2 LQKENI.

The J gene is TRBJ1-2, the V gene TRBV18; 7 positions match TRBD1. This CDR3 spans 14 amino acids. Per the germline V gene, CDR1 is KGHSH and CDR2 is LQKENI. V lost 2 bases to trimming and J lost 4 bases; unmatched junction nucleotides: 4. The CDR3 here is CASSPATGFYGYTF. CDR3 in DNA: TGTGCCAGCTCACCAGCGACAGGGTTCTATGGCTACACCTTC.

The V gene is TRBV7-9, the J gene TRBJ1-1; 7 bases agree with TRBD1. CDR1 is SEHNR, CDR2 FQNEAQ, per germline (reference sequence). The CDR3 contains 15 residues. V lost 5 bases to trimming and J lost 2 bases; unmatched junction nucleotides: 8. The CDR3 DNA is TGTGCCAGCAGCCCACGACAGGGAGGAAACACTGAAGCTTTCTTT. Translation: CASSPRQGGNTEAFF. The full variable domain, completed using reference TRBV7-9 and TRBJ1-1, is DTGVSQNPRHKITKRGQNVTFRCDPISEHNRLYWYRQTLGQGPEFLTYFQNEAQLEKSRLLSDRFSAERPKGSFSTLEIQRTEQGDSAMYLCASSPRQGGNTEAFFGQGTRLTVV.

V and J are TRBV7-9 and TRBJ1-2, with D hard to call. V shed 5 bases and J shed 3 bases, with 10 bases lying between them. From germline, CDR1 is SEHNR and CDR2 FQNEAQ (reference sequence). CDR3 length: 13 amino acids. CDR3 sequence reads: CASSPEADYGYTF. The DNA of the CDR3 is TGTGCCAGCAGCCCAGAGGCGGACTATGGCTACACCTTC.

The chain couples TRBV30 to TRBJ2-2, with a tentative D call TRBD1 (6 bases). The CDR3 consists of 15 residues. Trimming shortened V by 5 bases and J by 4 bases, and 17 bases separated the two germline ends. Germline lookup yields CDR1 GTSNPN and CDR2 SVGIG (reference sequence). Here the CDR3 reads CAWALTGLGTGELFF. The CDR3 DNA reads as TGTGCCTGGGCCCTTACAGGGCTTGGCACCGGGGAGCTGTTTTTT.

The V call is TRBV5-1, the J call TRBJ2-7; a possible D gene is TRBD2 (7 bases). Trimming took 0 bases from V and 4 from J, leaving 11 bases between them. This CDR3 is built from 14 residues. Germline values: CDR1 SGHRS, CDR2 YFSETQ. Here the CDR3 DNA reads TGCGCCAGCAGCTTGGGGGGGGGCAATTACGAGCAGTACTTC. Its protein product is CASSLGGGNYEQYF.